This T cell receptor (beta chain) was found in a study of cytomegalovirus exposure and HLA in healthy donors. V was clipped by 3 bases and J by 3 bases, with 8 bases between them. CDR3 length: 13 amino acids. Germline CDR1 and CDR2: SGHTA and FQGNSA. Both 60 Vbeta primers and 13 Jbeta primers went into the PCR. The assay was immunoSEQ multiplex PCR, and TCRdb's table has in-frame clones only and misses some. The table includes over 100,000 clones, 10% detected once. This clone was counted once. Its target is not known. The conserved closing phenylalanine or tryptophan is absent in this CDR3, likely reflecting a read error. Notes on the study in general: Sequencing probably produced one cluster of sequence variants that were highly shared.

The donors were healthy bone marrow donors. The sample taken for sequencing was PBMCs. The chain carries TRBV7-2 and TRBJ1-1; D gene uncertain. The source of this sequence is a man aged 35 to 55 in good health and CMV-seropositive. The DNA for the CDR3 is TGTGCCAGCAGCTTTAAACGGGACACTGAAGCTTTCGTT. It translates to CASSFKRDTEAFV.